The T cell receptor beta chain under discussion was sequenced for a study of monozygotic twins with cystic fibrosis. Study overall: Three micrograms of fragmented DNA underwent approximately 15 PCR cycles for library preparation.

For this clone: As yet, its antigen is unknown.

Findings and limits, study-wide: In 13 of 16 pairs, V gene usage was closest to the co-twin's. Median Simpson clonality of approximately 0.0088 suggested naive T cells predominated. Monozygotic CF twin pairs shared significantly more nucleotide-identical clonotypes than unrelated CF individuals did.

Profiling relied on immunoSEQ multiplex PCR, and the TCRdb table lists in-frame clones only, not all of them. Of 18,000 or so clones listed, about 89% are singletons. This clonotype was sampled from a girl between 2 and 10 years old with cystic fibrosis. The sample was blood.

DNA for the CDR3: TGTGCCAGTAGTATAGTTGGTGACAGAACAAACTATGGCTACACCTTC. It specifies CASSIVGDRTNYGYTF. The chain links TRBV19 to TRBJ1-2, with D possibly TRBD1 on 5 matching bases. CDR1 is LNHDA and CDR2 is SQIVND in the germline V gene (reference sequence). CDR3 size: 16 residues. V dropped 1 base and J dropped 2 bases, with 14 bases sitting between them.